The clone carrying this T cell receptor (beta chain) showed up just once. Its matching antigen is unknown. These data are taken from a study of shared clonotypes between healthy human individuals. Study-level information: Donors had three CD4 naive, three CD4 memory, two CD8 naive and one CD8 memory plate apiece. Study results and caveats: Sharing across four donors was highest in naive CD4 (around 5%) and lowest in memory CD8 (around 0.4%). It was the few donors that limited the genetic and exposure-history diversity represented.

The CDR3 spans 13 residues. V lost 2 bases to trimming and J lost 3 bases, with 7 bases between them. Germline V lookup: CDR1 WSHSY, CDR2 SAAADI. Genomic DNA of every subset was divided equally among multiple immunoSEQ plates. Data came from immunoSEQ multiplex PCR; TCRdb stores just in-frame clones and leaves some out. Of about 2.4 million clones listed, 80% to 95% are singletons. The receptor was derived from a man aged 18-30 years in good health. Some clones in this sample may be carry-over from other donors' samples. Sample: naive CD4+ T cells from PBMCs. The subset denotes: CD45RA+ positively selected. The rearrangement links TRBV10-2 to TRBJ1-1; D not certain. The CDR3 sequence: CASSEVADTEAFF. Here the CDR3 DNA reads TGCGCCAGCAGTGAGGTGGCAGACACTGAAGCTTTCTTT.